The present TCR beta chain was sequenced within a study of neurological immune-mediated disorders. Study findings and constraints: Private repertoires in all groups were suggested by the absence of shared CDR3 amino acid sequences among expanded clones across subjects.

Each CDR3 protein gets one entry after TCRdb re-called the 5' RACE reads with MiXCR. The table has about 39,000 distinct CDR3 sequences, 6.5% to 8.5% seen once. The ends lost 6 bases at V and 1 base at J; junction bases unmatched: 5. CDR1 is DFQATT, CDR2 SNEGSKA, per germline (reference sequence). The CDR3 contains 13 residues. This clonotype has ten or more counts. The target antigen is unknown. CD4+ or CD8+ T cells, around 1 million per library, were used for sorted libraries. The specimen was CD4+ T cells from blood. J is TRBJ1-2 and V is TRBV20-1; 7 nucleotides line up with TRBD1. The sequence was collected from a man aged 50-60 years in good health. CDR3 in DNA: TGCAGTGCACACAGGGGCTTTAACTATGGCTACACCTTC. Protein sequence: CSAHRGFNYGYTF.